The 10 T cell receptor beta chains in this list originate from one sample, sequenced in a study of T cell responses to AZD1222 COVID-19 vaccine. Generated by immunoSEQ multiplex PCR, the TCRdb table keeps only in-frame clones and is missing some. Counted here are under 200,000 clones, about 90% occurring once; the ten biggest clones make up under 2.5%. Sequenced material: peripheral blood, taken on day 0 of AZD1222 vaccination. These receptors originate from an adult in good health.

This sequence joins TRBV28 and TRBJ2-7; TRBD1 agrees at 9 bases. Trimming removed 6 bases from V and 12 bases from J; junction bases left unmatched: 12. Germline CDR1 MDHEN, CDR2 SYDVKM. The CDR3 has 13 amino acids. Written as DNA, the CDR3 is TGTGCCAGCAGAACAGGGGGCGAGCCCAAGGGGTACTTC. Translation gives CASRTGGEPKGYF.

The CDR3: CASRRVDSGTDTQYF. The CDR3, as DNA: TGTGCCAGCAGGAGAGTTGACTCGGGCACAGATACGCAGTATTTT. The chain recombines TRBV27 with TRBJ2-3; D remains ambiguous. Between the trimmed V and J ends, which lost 6 bases and 1 base, there was a span of 14 bases. CDR3 length: 15 residues. The germline gives CDR1 MNHEY, CDR2 SMNVEV (reference sequence).

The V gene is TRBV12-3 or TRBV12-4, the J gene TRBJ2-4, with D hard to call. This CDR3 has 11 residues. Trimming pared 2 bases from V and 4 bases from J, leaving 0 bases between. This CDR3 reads CASSLKNIQYF. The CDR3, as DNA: TGTGCCAGCAGTTTAAAAAACATTCAGTACTTC.

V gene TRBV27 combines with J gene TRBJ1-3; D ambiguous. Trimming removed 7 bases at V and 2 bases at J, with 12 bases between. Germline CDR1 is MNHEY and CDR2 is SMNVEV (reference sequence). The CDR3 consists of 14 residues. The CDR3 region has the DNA TGTGCCAGCAAACAGAAGCTAACTGGAAACACCATATATTTT. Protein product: CASKQKLTGNTIYF.

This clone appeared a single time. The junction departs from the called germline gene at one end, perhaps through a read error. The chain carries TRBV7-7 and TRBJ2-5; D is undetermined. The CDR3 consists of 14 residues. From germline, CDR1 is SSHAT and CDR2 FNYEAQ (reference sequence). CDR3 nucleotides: TGTGCTAGCAGCTTAGTCTTCAACGGTGAGACCCAGTACTTC. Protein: CASSLVFNGETQYF.

This chain's CDR3 is CAISEPGQGGNQPQHF. As DNA, the CDR3 is TGTGCCATCAGTGAGCCGGGACAGGGCGGCAATCAGCCCCAGCATTTT. The chain carries TRBV10-3 and TRBJ1-5, with 9 bases fitting TRBD1. V dropped 2 bases and J dropped 2; count of bases not matched to a gene: 4. The CDR3 has 16 residues. CDR1 is ENHRY, CDR2 SYGVKD, per germline.

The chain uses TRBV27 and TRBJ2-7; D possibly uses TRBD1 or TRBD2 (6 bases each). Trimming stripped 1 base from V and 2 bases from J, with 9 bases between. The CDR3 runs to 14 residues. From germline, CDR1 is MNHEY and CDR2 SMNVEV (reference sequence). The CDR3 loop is CASSLFRGAYEQYF. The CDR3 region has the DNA TGTGCCAGCAGTTTATTTAGGGGGGCCTACGAGCAGTACTTC.

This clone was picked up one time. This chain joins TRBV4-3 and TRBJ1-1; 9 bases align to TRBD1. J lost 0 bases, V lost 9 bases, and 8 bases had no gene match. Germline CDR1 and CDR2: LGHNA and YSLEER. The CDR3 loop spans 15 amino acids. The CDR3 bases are TGCGCCAGTCGGACAGGGGCCCCCTTGAACACTGAAGCTTTCTTT. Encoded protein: CASRTGAPLNTEAFF.

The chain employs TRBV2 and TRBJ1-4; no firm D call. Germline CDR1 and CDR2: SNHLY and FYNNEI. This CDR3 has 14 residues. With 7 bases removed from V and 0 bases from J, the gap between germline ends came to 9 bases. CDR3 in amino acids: CASIREATNEKLFF. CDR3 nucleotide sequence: TGTGCCAGCATAAGGGAAGCAACTAATGAAAAACTGTTTTTT.

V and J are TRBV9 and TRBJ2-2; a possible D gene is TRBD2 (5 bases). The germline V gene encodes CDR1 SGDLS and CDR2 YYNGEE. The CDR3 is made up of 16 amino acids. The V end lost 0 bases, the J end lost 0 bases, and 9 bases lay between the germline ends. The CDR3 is CASSVGGASNTGELFF. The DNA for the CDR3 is TGTGCCAGCAGCGTAGGGGGAGCGTCGAACACCGGGGAGCTGTTTTTT.